This record covers a single T cell receptor (beta chain). This sample stems from a study of OX40 agonist ivuxolimab in advanced cancers. Across the whole study: Head and neck, renal cell, melanoma or hepatocellular carcinoma were the cancers that dose-escalation patients had.

The CDR3 totals 14 residues. V lost 5 bases and J lost 1, with 11 bases in between. Germline values: CDR1 MNHEY, CDR2 SMNVEV (reference sequence). This table comes from immunoSEQ multiplex PCR, and its TCRdb copy is limited to in-frame clones, with some not included. The sample contains under 60,000 clones, 75% to 90% of which appear only once. The chain uses TRBV27 and TRBJ1-1; D is unresolved. Material: CD4+ or CD8+ T cells sorted from blood, obtained in a trial of the OX40 agonist ivuxolimab. The receptor's source is an adult with an advanced solid tumor such as melanoma, head and neck, liver or kidney cancer. This CDR3 is CASSLYTKNTEAFF. For the CDR3, the DNA is TGTGCCAGCAGTCTTTATACCAAGAACACTGAAGCTTTCTTT.